The next 18 T cell receptor beta chains were all read from a single sample in a study of lymphopenia after photon versus proton radiotherapy (dated by TCRdb to the late 2010s). The library was generated by the immunoSEQ multiplex PCR assay. Here the immuneACCESS table is served through TCRdb, limited to in-frame sequences with V and J called. Missing clones are a known gap in these copies; in checked studies unresolved V genes cover under half, and the rest lacks a known reason. This sample lists about 58,000 clones; roughly 84% were detected once. Of the sample, around 2.2% falls within the top ten clones. The input for sequencing was peripheral blood, taken from a patient treated with proton-based radiotherapy. All receptors derive from a man aged 60 to 69 with pancreatic cancer.

Only one count was recorded for this clone. The chain links TRBV7-2 to TRBJ2-2, with TRBD1 matching 8 bases. The junction had 7 bases not matched to a gene; V was cut back by 5 bases and J by 5 bases. This CDR3 comprises 15 residues. Per the germline V gene, CDR1 is SGHTA and CDR2 is FQGNSA. The CDR3 DNA sequence: TGTGCCAGCAGCCCCAGACAGGGGAAGACCGGGGAGCTGTTTTTT. This codes for CASSPRQGKTGELFF.

V and J are TRBV11-2 and TRBJ1-2; D gene ambiguous. The germline gives CDR1 SGHAT, CDR2 FQNNGV. V dropped 5 bases and J dropped 4 bases, with 11 bases sitting between them. This CDR3 has 13 amino acids. The CDR3 here is CASSPDGLYGYTF. Here the CDR3 DNA reads TGTGCCAGCAGCCCAGACGGGCTCTATGGCTACACCTTC.

The V call is TRBV20-1, the J call TRBJ2-3, with unresolved D. The CDR3 has 11 amino acids. V dropped 4 bases and J dropped 3 bases, with 5 bases sitting between them. Germline CDR1 is DFQATT and CDR2 is SNEGSKA (reference sequence). CDR3 DNA: TGCAGTGCTATCCTAACAGATACGCAGTATTTT. It translates to CSAILTDTQYF.

V gene TRBV19 combines with J gene TRBJ2-3, with D tentatively TRBD2 (7 bases). Germline CDR1 LNHDA, CDR2 SQIVND (reference sequence). Trimming shortened V by 6 bases and J by 5 bases, and 18 bases separated the two germline ends. The CDR3 extends over 15 amino acids. CDR3 in amino acids: CASSPNGGRRDTQYF. CDR3 DNA sequence: TGTGCCAGTAGCCCTAACGGGGGGCGCAGAGATACGCAGTATTTT.

The chain has TRBV2 and TRBJ2-3, with a weak D call TRBD2 (7 bases). Germline V gene lookup returns CDR1 SNHLY and CDR2 FYNNEI. The CDR3 spans 15 residues. The ends were cut back, 7 bases at V and 3 bases at J, with 17 bases in the middle. The CDR3 loop is CASTPGRGGTDTQYF. CDR3 DNA: TGTGCCAGCACCCCAGGCAGGGGAGGGACAGATACGCAGTATTTT.

This chain uses TRBV7-6 with TRBJ2-1, with D possibly matching TRBD2 (6 bases). V dropped 1 base and J dropped 10 bases, with 17 bases sitting between them. Germline V lookup: CDR1 SGHVS, CDR2 FNYEAQ. CDR3 length equals 15 residues. CDR3 loop: CASSLGENPEGEQFF. CDR3 in DNA: TGTGCCAGCAGCTTAGGGGAAAACCCGGAGGGAGAGCAGTTCTTC. The full variable domain, with the rest looked up from reference TRBV7-6 and TRBJ2-1, is GAGVSQSPRYKVTKRGQDVALRCDPISGHVSLYWYRQALGQGPEFLTYFNYEAQQDKSGLPNDRFSAERPEGSISTLTIQRTEQRDSAMYRCASSLGENPEGEQFFGPGTRLTVL.

V usage is TRBV13 and J usage is TRBJ2-5; 11 bases align to TRBD1. Germline values: CDR1 PRHDT, CDR2 FYEKMQ (reference sequence). The V segment lost 3 bases and the J segment 5 bases; nucleotides outside the gene matches: 5. CDR3 length equals 15 residues. The DNA of the CDR3 is TGTGCCAGCAGCTTTGGGACAGGGGGAGGGGAGACCCAGTACTTC. Translating it yields CASSFGTGGGETQYF.

This chain uses TRBV7-9 with TRBJ2-2, with TRBD2 matching over 10 bases. The V segment lost 5 bases and the J segment 1 base; nucleotides outside the gene matches: 4. Germline CDR1 and CDR2: SEHNR and FQNEAQ (reference sequence). This CDR3 has 16 residues. CDR3 in amino acids: CASSALAGGNTGELFF. CDR3 coding DNA: TGTGCCAGCAGCGCCTTAGCGGGAGGGAACACCGGGGAGCTGTTTTTT.

The chain links TRBV28 to TRBJ1-3; no clear D. V was pared by 8 bases and J by 4 bases, with 15 bases between. The CDR3 loop spans 14 amino acids. Germline V gene data show CDR1 as MDHEN and CDR2 as SYDVKM. CDR3 bases: TGTGCCAGCCGAGCCGTTACACTCGGAAACACCATATATTTT. Translated, it gives CASRAVTLGNTIYF.

The chain employs TRBV30 and TRBJ1-2; D is undetermined. The CDR3 runs 12 residues. Looked up from germline, CDR1 is GTSNPN and CDR2 is SVGIG (reference sequence). V dropped 3 bases and J dropped 3 bases, with 8 bases sitting between them. CDR3 protein: CAWSYSDYGYTF. The CDR3 DNA reads as TGTGCCTGGAGCTACAGCGACTATGGCTACACCTTC. Variable domain in full (rest from reference TRBV30 and TRBJ1-2): SQTIHQWPATLVQPVGSPLSLECTVEGTSNPNLYWYRQAAGRGLQLLFYSVGIGQISSEVPQNLSASRPQDRQFILSSKKLLLSDSGFYLCAWSYSDYGYTFGSGTRLTVV.

This chain uses TRBV5-1 with TRBJ1-1; weak D call: TRBD1 (6 bases). V dropped 4 bases and J dropped 0 bases, with 13 bases sitting between them. Looked up from germline, CDR1 is SGHRS and CDR2 is YFSETQ. This CDR3 region has 15 residues. CDR3 nucleotide sequence: TGCGCCAGCAGCGGATTGACAGGAATGAACACTGAAGCTTTCTTT. Translation: CASSGLTGMNTEAFF.

The chain carries TRBV19 and TRBJ1-1, with 8 bases fitting TRBD1. The V segment lost 5 bases and the J segment 2 bases; nucleotides outside the gene matches: 13. There are 17 residues in the CDR3. Germline loops: CDR1 LNHDA, CDR2 SQIVND (reference sequence). This chain's CDR3 is CASSRYSGGASNTEAFF. The CDR3 DNA reads TGTGCCAGTAGTCGGTACTCAGGGGGCGCATCTAACACTGAAGCTTTCTTT. Full variable domain (outside the CDR3, taken from reference TRBV19 and TRBJ1-1): DGGITQSPKYLFRKEGQNVTLSCEQNLNHDAMYWYRQDPGQGLRLIYYSQIVNDFQKGDIAEGYSVSREKKESFPLTVTSAQKNPTAFYLCASSRYSGGASNTEAFFGQGTRLTVV.

This clone turned up a few times. DNA of the CDR3: TGTGCCTGGAGTGCATTTGACAGCGCTAGGCAGTACTTC. It codes for CAWSAFDSARQYF. The V and J genes are TRBV30 and TRBJ2-7; maybe TRBD1 (5 bases). The CDR3 sequence is 13 residues long. Trimming shortened V by 1 base and J by 9 bases, and 16 bases separated the two germline ends. Germline V gene lookup returns CDR1 GTSNPN and CDR2 SVGIG (reference sequence).

The chain employs TRBV28 and TRBJ2-2; D call uncertain. Germline V gene sequence: CDR1 MDHEN, CDR2 SYDVKM. V lost 7 bases and J 0 bases, leaving 12 bases between the germline ends. The CDR3 loop spans 15 amino acids. The CDR3 reads CASTPHASNTGELFF. The CDR3 DNA is TGTGCCAGCACCCCCCACGCGTCGAACACCGGGGAGCTGTTTTTT.

This chain links TRBV5-1 with TRBJ2-7; the match to TRBD1 covers 9 bases. V lost 5 bases and J lost 2; bases outside the gene matches: 8. The CDR3 covers 15 residues. Germline CDR1 reads SGHRS; CDR2 reads YFSETQ. This CDR3 is CASRRTGGRTYEQYF. The DNA for the CDR3 is TGCGCCAGCAGACGTACAGGGGGCCGAACCTACGAGCAGTACTTC.

The chain uses TRBV25-1 and TRBJ1-4, with D possibly being TRBD1 (5 bases). The CDR3 runs 14 residues. From germline, CDR1 is MGHDK and CDR2 SYGVNS. V was cut by 5 bases and J by 8 bases, with 15 bases left in between. The CDR3, as DNA: TGTGCCAGCAGTCTAGGGGAGGGTTACGAAAAACTGTTTTTT. Translated: CASSLGEGYEKLFF. The complete variable domain, with remaining parts taken from reference TRBV25-1 and TRBJ1-4, reads EADIYQTPRYLVIGTGKKITLECSQTMGHDKMYWYQQDPGMELHLIHYSYGVNSTEKGDLSSESTVSRIRTEHFPLTLESARPSHTSQYLCASSLGEGYEKLFFGSGTQLSVL.

The gene calls are TRBV6-1 and TRBJ1-2; no firm D call. The V gene lost 2 bases and the J gene lost 10 bases, with 14 bases spanning the gap. Germline V CDR1 and CDR2: MNHNS, SASEGT. The CDR3 runs 13 residues. The CDR3 DNA sequence: TGTGCCAGCAGTGAATTTTGGGCGGGCGACTACACCTTC. This gives the protein CASSEFWAGDYTF.

The J gene is TRBJ1-6, the V gene TRBV28, with unresolved D. Trimming removed 5 bases from V and 7 bases from J, with 9 bases in between. The V gene's germline CDR1 is MDHEN and CDR2 SYDVKM. CDR3 length: 13 residues. The CDR3 nucleotides are TGTGCCAGCAGTCACCCGGGGAATTCACCCCTCCACTTT. It encodes CASSHPGNSPLHF.